The 21 T cell receptor beta chains below come from one sample, sequenced in a study of cytomegalovirus exposure and HLA in healthy donors. Both 60 Vbeta primers and 13 Jbeta primers went into the PCR. Using immunoSEQ multiplex PCR, the repertoire was profiled, and TCRdb retains in-frame clones only, with some absent. The sample consists of 140,000 to 150,000 clones, roughly 10% of them appearing once. The specimen sequenced was PBMCs. The receptors were gathered from a male donor in good health and CMV-seronegative.

This clone has just a few counts. This chain uses TRBV6-6 with TRBJ1-5, with TRBD1 identical over 8 bases. CDR3 length: 14 residues. V gave up 6 bases and J gave up 5 bases; unmatched junction bases: 6. Germline V gene lookup returns CDR1 MNHNY and CDR2 SVGAGI (reference sequence). CDR3 coding DNA: TGTGCCAGCAGCCGGGACAGGTGGGATCAGCCCCAGCATTTT. Protein sequence: CASSRDRWDQPQHF.

The gene calls are TRBV6-6 and TRBJ1-4, with D hard to call. The V end lost 6 bases, the J end lost 0 bases, and 8 bases lay between the germline ends. The CDR3 loop spans 14 amino acids. The germline CDR1 and CDR2 sequences are MNHNY and SVGAGI (reference sequence). The DNA of the CDR3 is TGTGCCAGCAGACACGGAGCAACTAATGAAAAACTGTTTTTT. Encoded protein: CASRHGATNEKLFF.

This clone was seen more than once but under ten times. V gene TRBV7-2 combines with J gene TRBJ2-7; weak D call: TRBD2 (5 bases). The CDR3 runs 14 residues. V was shortened by 5 bases and J by 2 bases, with 13 bases between the two germline ends. CDR1 SGHTA and CDR2 FQGNSA come from the germline V gene. Here the CDR3 DNA reads TGTGCCAGCAGCCTAGGACTGAAGACCTACGAGCAGTACTTC. Protein product: CASSLGLKTYEQYF.

This chain links TRBV19 with TRBJ1-5; D call uncertain. Germline CDR1 LNHDA, CDR2 SQIVND (reference sequence). The CDR3 consists of 17 residues. The V end lost 1 base, the J end lost 0 bases, and 13 bases lay between the germline ends. The CDR3 loop reads CASSIAGGGYSNQPQHF. The CDR3 region has the DNA TGTGCCAGTAGTATAGCGGGAGGCGGTTATAGCAATCAGCCCCAGCATTTT.

The chain links TRBV7-9 to TRBJ1-1, with TRBD1 as a possible D gene (5 bases). CDR3 length: 15 amino acids. Looked up from germline, CDR1 is SEHNR and CDR2 is FQNEAQ (reference sequence). V lost 5 bases and J lost 1, with 14 bases in between. CDR3 DNA sequence: TGTGCCAGCAGCCCTAGACAGAAAAAGAACACTGAAGCTTTCTTT. Protein: CASSPRQKKNTEAFF.

This chain connects TRBV10-2 to TRBJ1-5; 9 bases align to TRBD1. The CDR3 has 13 amino acids. Germline V CDR1 and CDR2: WSHSY, SAAADI. With V trimmed by 11 bases and J by 4 bases, 6 bases remained unmatched. The CDR3 DNA follows: TGCGCCTCACGGACAGGGGATAATCAGCCCCAGCATTTT. Protein: CASRTGDNQPQHF.

V gene TRBV27 combines with J gene TRBJ1-5, with a tentative D call TRBD1 (5 bases). Per germline, CDR1 MNHEY and CDR2 SMNVEV (reference sequence). V was shortened by 2 bases and J by 1 base, with 15 bases between the two germline ends. This CDR3 spans 17 amino acids. The CDR3 loop reads CASSLVPIGGSNQPQHF. The CDR3 DNA reads as TGTGCCAGCAGTTTAGTCCCCATCGGGGGGAGCAATCAGCCCCAGCATTTT.

This clone appeared a few times. The chain carries TRBV7-8 and TRBJ2-7; D not resolved. CDR1 SGHVS and CDR2 FQNEAQ come from the germline V gene. V dropped 1 base and J dropped 3 bases, with 7 bases sitting between them. The CDR3 has 13 amino acids. The CDR3 sequence is CASSLVEYYEQYF. In nucleotides, the CDR3 is TGTGCCAGCAGCTTAGTTGAGTACTACGAGCAGTACTTC.

The rearrangement uses TRBV5-4 and TRBJ2-5; 10 bases fit TRBD2. Germline CDR1 reads SGHNT; CDR2 reads YYREEE (reference sequence). The CDR3 is 18 residues long. The V and J ends lost 1 base and 0 bases, in that order; junction bases with no gene match: 9. This CDR3 reads CASSLKGLAVMYQETQYF. The CDR3 DNA reads as TGTGCCAGCAGCTTGAAAGGACTAGCGGTAATGTACCAAGAGACCCAGTACTTC. Full variable domain (rest looked up from reference TRBV5-4 and TRBJ2-5): ETGVTQSPTHLIKTRGQQVTLRCSSQSGHNTVSWYQQALGQGPQFIFQYYREEENGRGNFPPRFSGLQFPNYSSELNVNALELDDSALYLCASSLKGLAVMYQETQYFGPGTRLLVL.

This clone was detected a few times. V is TRBV19 and J is TRBJ2-2; 7 nucleotides agree with TRBD2. Per germline, CDR1 LNHDA and CDR2 SQIVND (reference sequence). This CDR3 spans 16 amino acids. Trimming at V came to 6 bases and at J to 3 bases, leaving 10 bases not matched to a gene. The CDR3 DNA follows: TGTGCCAGTAGCCGTAGTCGGCTAGCGGACACCGGGGAGCTGTTTTTT. Amino acids: CASSRSRLADTGELFF.

This clone was detected only a few times. The chain carries TRBV10-3 and TRBJ1-2, with D perhaps TRBD1 (6 bases). Trimming stripped 6 bases from V and 6 bases from J, with 8 bases between. This CDR3 region has 11 residues. Germline values: CDR1 ENHRY, CDR2 SYGVKD. The CDR3 region is CAIRGGDGYTF. For the CDR3, the DNA is TGTGCCATCAGAGGGGGGGATGGCTACACCTTC.

This clone was counted a few times. The V and J genes are TRBV28 and TRBJ1-5; 8 bases are a match to TRBD1. The V gene's germline CDR1 is MDHEN and CDR2 SYDVKM. V lost 5 bases and J lost 7; bases outside the gene matches: 10. The CDR3 extends over 15 amino acids. Here the CDR3 DNA reads TGTGCCAGCAGTCCTTCAGGGGGCGTTAGGCAGCCCCAGCATTTT. Translation: CASSPSGGVRQPQHF.

The chain uses TRBV4-2 and TRBJ2-1; 7 bases match TRBD1. Germline V lookup: CDR1 LGHNA, CDR2 YNFKEQ. The CDR3 contains 15 residues. J gave up 5 bases and V 4 bases, and 8 bases lay outside the gene matches. In nucleotides, the CDR3 is TGTGCCAGCAGCCGCTCAGGGGGAAGGAACAATGAGCAGTTCTTC. Its protein is CASSRSGGRNNEQFF.

This rearrangement joins TRBV28 to TRBJ2-3; 11 nucleotides align to TRBD2. The CDR3 sequence is 17 residues long. With 4 bases clipped from V and 2 bases from J, the junction kept 8 bases outside the gene matches. Germline V gives CDR1 MDHEN, CDR2 SYDVKM. This CDR3 reads CASSSVLAGANTDTQYF. The DNA of the CDR3 is TGTGCCAGCAGTTCCGTACTAGCGGGGGCGAACACAGATACGCAGTATTTT. The whole variable domain, remainder taken from reference TRBV28 and TRBJ2-3, is DVKVTQSSRYLVKRTGEKVFLECVQDMDHENMFWYRQDPGLGLRLIYFSYDVKMKEKGDIPEGYSVSREKKERFSLILESASTNQTSMYLCASSSVLAGANTDTQYFGPGTRLTVL.

The chain combines TRBV28 with TRBJ1-2, with D perhaps TRBD1 (5 bases). This CDR3 is built from 13 residues. The V end was cut by 6 bases, the J end by 5 bases, with 13 bases between. The germline gives CDR1 MDHEN, CDR2 SYDVKM. The CDR3 DNA sequence: TGTGCCAGCAGGCCACAGGAAGGGTATGGCTACACCTTC. It specifies CASRPQEGYGYTF.

This clone was observed a few times. J is TRBJ1-2 and V is TRBV7-9; D is uncertain. The V gene lost 2 bases and the J gene lost 4 bases, with 8 bases spanning the gap. The CDR3 is made up of 13 amino acids. Germline values: CDR1 SEHNR, CDR2 FQNEAQ (reference sequence). The CDR3 region has the DNA TGTGCCAGCAGCTTAAAAGAGGTCTATGGCTACACCTTC. Its translation is CASSLKEVYGYTF.

This clone was seen only a few times. The chain joins TRBV7-8 to TRBJ2-1; 14 bases are shared with TRBD2. Trimming took 5 bases from V and 7 from J; bases not matched to a gene: 4. CDR1 and CDR2 from the germline V gene are SGHVS and FQNEAQ. The CDR3 has 15 residues. The CDR3 sequence is CASSAGLAGENEQFF. The CDR3 bases are TGTGCCAGCAGCGCGGGACTAGCGGGGGAAAATGAGCAGTTCTTC.

This clone was picked up a small number of times. The chain recombines TRBV7-2 with TRBJ1-1, with D possibly matching TRBD1 (5 bases). CDR1 is SGHTA and CDR2 is FQGNSA in the germline V gene. The CDR3 totals 14 residues. V shed 1 base and J shed 7 bases, with 13 bases lying between them. The CDR3 reads CASSLGRGGSEAFF. The CDR3 DNA is TGTGCCAGCAGCTTAGGGCGGGGGGGAAGTGAAGCTTTCTTT. The full variable domain, in which reference TRBV7-2 and TRBJ1-1 provide the parts outside the CDR3, is GAGVSQSPSNKVTEKGKDVELRCDPISGHTALYWYRQSLGQGLEFLIYFQGNSAPDKSGLPSDRFSAERTGGSVSTLTIQRTQQEDSAVYLCASSLGRGGSEAFFGQGTRLTVV.

In its sample, this clone was seen a few times. This chain links TRBV5-6 with TRBJ2-7, with 7 bases identical to TRBD2. Germline V lookup: CDR1 SGHDT, CDR2 YYEEEE. CDR3 length: 16 amino acids. V dropped 4 bases and J dropped 3; count of bases not matched to a gene: 13. As DNA, the CDR3 is TGTGCCAGCAGCCGAAGATGGGGGGGATCAATCTACGAGCAGTACTTC. Encoded protein: CASSRRWGGSIYEQYF. Complete variable domain (other parts from reference TRBV5-6 and TRBJ2-7): DAGVTQSPTHLIKTRGQQVTLRCSPKSGHDTVSWYQQALGQGPQFIFQYYEEEERQRGNFPDRFSGHQFPNYSSELNVNALLLGDSALYLCASSRRWGGSIYEQYFGPGTRLTVT.

This clone was recorded a few times. This sample includes further DNA sequences coding for the same CDR3. CDR3 residues: CASSLGQNYGYTF. The CDR3 DNA is TGTGCCAGCAGTTTGGGGCAGAACTATGGCTACACCTTC. The gene calls are TRBV27 and TRBJ1-2, with D possibly TRBD1 on 5 matching bases. V lost 3 bases and J lost 2, with 7 bases in between. Germline V gene data show CDR1 as MNHEY and CDR2 as SMNVEV (reference sequence). This CDR3 comprises 13 residues.

The V call is TRBV13, the J call TRBJ2-3, with 8 bases identical to TRBD1. Germline trimming cut 0 bases from V and 6 bases from J; bases unmatched to any gene: 8. CDR3 length equals 16 residues. Germline V gives CDR1 PRHDT, CDR2 FYEKMQ (reference sequence). This chain's CDR3 is CASSLGQGAQADTQYF. In DNA, the CDR3 is TGTGCCAGCAGCTTAGGTCAGGGGGCGCAAGCGGATACGCAGTATTTT. The full variable domain, completed using reference TRBV13 and TRBJ2-3, is AAGVIQSPRHLIKEKRETATLKCYPIPRHDTVYWYQQGPGQDPQFLISFYEKMQSDKGSIPDRFSAQQFSDYHSELNMSSLELGDSALYFCASSLGQGAQADTQYFGPGTRLTVL.